This TCR beta chain was captured by sequencing in a study of blood T cell repertoires in COVID-19 (dated by TCRdb to the early 2020s). General notes on the study: Samples from collaborators originated in the United States, Italy and Spain and spanned both the acute and convalescent phases of COVID-19. The material from the prospective study consisted of cDNA or gDNA derived from T cells, B-cell-depleted T cells, or PBMCs. Subjects who had been exposed to COVID-19, were actively infected with it, or had recovered from it provided the deeply sampled blood TCRbeta repertoires that made up the dataset. The repertoires were made available in a free public database intended to serve as a resource for research on the immune response to SARS-CoV-2. Samples came from the ongoing ImmuneRACE study (first 160 participants) plus 1,254 subjects from 6 global collaborators. Sample metadata almost always included a de-identified subject ID, COVID-19 status, age in years and sex. Where HLA class I and class II types were available, the types were taken from metadata supplied by the sample provider, not from assay-based typing. Results and caveats for the whole study, not just this receptor: The quantity of clinical and demographic metadata differed by source and by participant and was supplied without curation.

At the junction V is shortened by 8 bases and J by 0 bases, with 13 bases in between. For CDR1 and CDR2, the germline V gene lists MNHEY and SVGAGI. The CDR3 has 14 amino acids, counting the end cysteine and phenylalanine. Just the 42-base CDR3 DNA is kept, in frame starting at base 1. The immunoSEQ Assay, a bias-controlled multiplex PCR, was used to amplify TCRbeta CDR3 regions from genomic DNA. The paper's processing steps were these. Within the assay, amplification of reference gene primers was used to estimate how many nucleated cells each sample contained. To quantify the absolute abundance of each unique TCRbeta CDR3 rearrangement, sequence reads were collapsed and filtered. Productive Simpson clonality was computed per sample as the square root of Simpson's diversity index over productive rearrangements. In TCRdb, the immuneACCESS table is reduced to in-frame sequences with V and J assigned. These tables do not hold every clone; where another copy was compared, an unresolved V gene accounts for under half, and the others remain unexplained. The DNA gave D and trimming, while V, J and clone size come from that table. A total of roughly 150,000 clones appear in this sample, more than 80% of them only once. The ten largest clonotypes hold 9.5% to 13% of the sample.

In regard to this clone: Which antigen it targets is not known. No qualities accompany the bases; no much larger clone lies one base away.

Collaborating institutions collected whole blood in K2EDTA tubes following their own protocols. For TCRbeta analysis, collaborator samples were shipped as frozen whole blood, as isolated PBMCs, or as DNA extracted from either sample type. The specimen sequenced was peripheral blood. The chain is assembled from TRBV6-5 and TRBJ1-1, with the D gene not clear enough to name. This receptor was identified in a human donor in a cohort sampled during active COVID-19. The DNA sequence reads TGTGCCAGCTTCCTGGACTTAGTGAACACTGAAGCTTTCTTT. This codes for CASFLDLVNTEAFF.